Below, 31 T cell receptor beta chains from the same sample are listed, as sequenced in a study of blood T cells in healthy people across ages. The authors ran a second PCR of roughly 6 to 12 cycles using a sample-barcoded 5' primer and a J-beta primer mix. One entry per CDR3 protein, called by TCRdb with MiXCR from the 5' RACE reads. The sample has roughly 1.9 million distinct CDR3 sequences; 39% are singletons. Input material: blood. The source of these receptors is a human donor in good health.

The CDR3 region has the DNA TGCAGTGCTAAAACAGGGGGCTACACTGAAGCTTTCTTT. Translation gives CSAKTGGYTEAFF. The chain links TRBV20-1 to TRBJ1-1; TRBD1 aligns across 9 bases. The trim removed 4 bases at V and 3 bases at J, leaving 3 bases unmatched. Germline V lookup: CDR1 DFQATT, CDR2 SNEGSKA (reference sequence). The CDR3 totals 13 residues.

This clonotype has more than one count but fewer than ten. The rearrangement links TRBV7-2 to TRBJ1-5; D not resolved. Trimming took off 5 bases at V and 0 bases at J, with 11 bases between the two ends. From germline, CDR1 is SGHTA and CDR2 FQGNSA. The CDR3 is made up of 15 amino acids. For the CDR3, the DNA is TGTGCCAGCAGCAACACGGGAGGTAGCAATCAGCCCCAGCATTTT. This codes for CASSNTGGSNQPQHF.

The chain links TRBV25-1 to TRBJ2-1; D remains unclear. The CDR3 has 13 amino acids. V dropped 8 bases and J dropped 7 bases, with 15 bases sitting between them. Per germline, CDR1 MGHDK and CDR2 SYGVNS. CDR3 DNA: TGTGCCAGCTTGACGTGGGAAGGGAATGAGCAGTTCTTC. Protein product: CASLTWEGNEQFF.

Of note for this clonotype: Its ends do not fully match the called genes, so a read error is possible. The chain has TRBV4-3 and TRBJ1-2, with D maybe TRBD1 (5 bases). The germline V gene has CDR1 LGHNA and CDR2 YSLEER. This CDR3 region has 16 residues. CDR3 sequence (DNA): TGCGCCAGCAACCAAGGTGGCGGCAGGGTAACCTCTGGCTACACCTTC. Protein: CASNQGGGRVTSGYTF.

This clonotype is a singleton in its sample. The rearrangement joins TRBV7-2 to TRBJ2-1, with 10 positions matching TRBD2. In germline, CDR1 is SGHTA, CDR2 FQGNSA. V shed 5 bases and J 9 bases; nucleotides not matched to a gene: 7. This CDR3 has 14 amino acids. Here the CDR3 reads CASSLIAGGSEQFF. CDR3 DNA sequence: TGTGCCAGCAGCCTTATAGCGGGGGGTAGTGAGCAGTTCTTC.

In its sample, this clonotype was seen a few times. This chain joins TRBV5-6 and TRBJ2-7; D is ambiguous. Germline assignment: CDR1 SGHDT and CDR2 YYEEEE. This CDR3 is 11 amino acids long. V lost 4 bases to trimming and J lost 6 bases, with 8 bases between them. DNA for the CDR3: TGTGCCAGCAGCGGGCGAGGCGAGCAGTACTTC. It yields the protein CASSGRGEQYF.

For this clonotype: One junction end disagrees with the germline gene, perhaps due to a read error. The J gene is TRBJ2-6, the V gene TRBV29-1; 9 bases match TRBD1. This CDR3 is 15 amino acids long. CDR1 SQVTM and CDR2 ANQGSEA come from the germline V gene. In DNA form, the CDR3 reads TGCAACGTTTGGGACAGGGCCTCTGGGGCCAACGTCCGGACTTTC. Amino acid sequence: CNVWDRASGANVRTF.

In its sample, this clonotype was seen once. One end of the junction fails to match germline, which may point to a read error. The chain employs TRBV4-3 and TRBJ2-3; D gene uncertain. CDR3 length: 13 residues. Germline CDR1 and CDR2: LGHNA and YSLEER. The CDR3 is CANSQSRRDTQYF. DNA of the CDR3: TGCGCCAACAGCCAATCTAGACGGGATACGCAGTATTTT.

This clonotype was seen more than once but under ten times. The chain recombines TRBV20-1 with TRBJ2-3; 8 bases map to TRBD2. CDR1 is DFQATT, CDR2 SNEGSKA, per germline (reference sequence). V shed 3 bases and J 0 bases; nucleotides not matched to a gene: 5. The CDR3 covers 15 residues. The CDR3 DNA is TGCAGTGCTAGGGGGACTAGGTCTAGCACAGATACGCAGTATTTT. Translation gives CSARGTRSSTDTQYF.

V gene TRBV5-6 combines with J gene TRBJ1-1; D is unresolved. Trimming stripped 4 bases from V and 1 base from J, with 17 bases between. The CDR3 is made up of 16 amino acids. Looked up from germline, CDR1 is SGHDT and CDR2 is YYEEEE. CDR3 sequence: CASSPLSPGKNTEAFF. The CDR3 DNA is TGTGCCAGCAGCCCCTTATCACCCGGGAAGAACACTGAAGCTTTCTTT.

At least ten counts were recorded for this clonotype. The junction does not match germline at one end; this may be a read error. The V and J genes are TRBV7-7 and TRBJ2-7; 8 positions agree with TRBD1. Per the germline V gene, CDR1 is SSHAT and CDR2 is FNYEAQ (reference sequence). The CDR3 consists of 13 residues. The CDR3 DNA follows: TGTGCTAGCAGCCCGACAGGGGACTCCGAGCAGTACTTC. Its translation is CASSPTGDSEQYF.

In its sample, this clonotype was seen a few times. This chain uses TRBV7-2 with TRBJ2-4; maybe TRBD1 (6 bases). The DNA end lines up better with TRBJ2-7; the J call may be wrong. Germline V CDR1 and CDR2: SGHTA, FQGNSA. The length of the CDR3 is 15 residues. CDR3 in amino acids: CASSLASWGHYEQYF. DNA of the CDR3: TGTGCCAGCAGCTTAGCTTCGTGGGGACATTACGAGCAGTACTTC.

The chain uses TRBV7-3 and TRBJ2-3; TRBD2 aligns across 10 bases. CDR1 and CDR2 (germline): SGHTA, FQGTGA. This CDR3 has 13 residues. Unmatched junction bases numbered 5, after V lost 6 bases and J lost 8 bases. The CDR3 here is CASSSGGLGTQYF. The CDR3 nucleotides are TGTGCCAGCAGTAGCGGGGGGTTGGGTACGCAGTATTTT.

The genes are TRBV7-9 and TRBJ2-1; D could derive from TRBD1 or TRBD2 (6 bases each). CDR1 and CDR2 (germline): SEHNR, FQNEAQ (reference sequence). The CDR3 length is 13 residues. Trimming cost V 6 bases and J 8 bases, with 14 bases left between them. The CDR3, as DNA: TGTGCCAGCAGGTGGGGGGCAGAGGATGAGCAGTTCTTC. Its protein product is CASRWGAEDEQFF.

This clonotype was recorded once. The chain joins TRBV27 to TRBJ2-1; 7 bases match TRBD2. The CDR3 runs 16 residues. CDR1 MNHEY and CDR2 SMNVEV come from the germline V gene (reference sequence). V dropped 8 bases and J dropped 2; count of bases not matched to a gene: 12. The CDR3 bases are TGTGCCAGCGTCAGCGTGCTAGCGGAAACCTACAATGAGCAGTTCTTC. Translation gives CASVSVLAETYNEQFF.

This chain joins TRBV7-2 and TRBJ1-2, with unresolved D. Trimming stripped 1 base from V and 6 bases from J, with 12 bases between. The CDR3 totals 14 residues. CDR1 is SGHTA, CDR2 FQGNSA, per germline. CDR3 nucleotide sequence: TGTGCCAGCAGCTTAGGGGTGGAAGCGAATGGCTACACCTTC. It translates to CASSLGVEANGYTF.

The chain combines TRBV6-2 or TRBV6-3 with TRBJ1-5; D might be TRBD1 (6 bases). Deletions cut 6 bases from V and 4 bases from J, with 13 bases between. Germline V gene lookup returns CDR1 MNHEY and CDR2 SVGEGT. The length of the CDR3 is 14 residues. This chain's CDR3 is CASSQQTGNQPQHF. DNA of the CDR3: TGTGCCAGCAGCCAGCAAACAGGGAATCAGCCCCAGCATTTT.

The chain joins TRBV6-1 to TRBJ1-5; no clear D. Germline CDR1 and CDR2: MNHNS and SASEGT. Trimming took 0 bases from V and 7 from J, leaving 4 bases between them. The CDR3 is 12 residues long. CDR3 in amino acids: CASSEAYQPQHF. CDR3 in DNA: TGTGCCAGCAGTGAAGCGTACCAGCCCCAGCATTTT.

The sample holds a few counts of this clonotype. The rearrangement uses TRBV7-2 and TRBJ2-7; 12 bases map to TRBD2. The tail of the sequence fits TRBJ2-5 better, so the J call may be wrong. This CDR3 is 15 amino acids long. Germline loops: CDR1 SGHTA, CDR2 FQGNSA. The CDR3 loop is CASSERTSGTETQYF. CDR3 DNA: TGTGCCAGCAGTGAAAGGACTAGCGGGACAGAGACCCAGTACTTC.

This clonotype was counted between two and nine times. This chain joins TRBV7-9 and TRBJ2-1, with 16 bases that match TRBD2. The germline V gene has CDR1 SEHNR and CDR2 FQNEAQ (reference sequence). The CDR3 loop spans 16 amino acids. With 6 bases clipped from V and 9 bases from J, the junction kept 8 bases outside the gene matches. The CDR3 spells CASRYPGLAGGREQFF. CDR3 bases: TGTGCCAGCAGATATCCGGGACTAGCGGGGGGGCGTGAGCAGTTCTTC.

Only a few counts were recorded for this clonotype. The chain combines TRBV4-1 with TRBJ2-3; tentatively, D is TRBD1 or TRBD2 (5 bases each). The CDR3 runs 14 residues. V lost 0 bases, J lost 11 bases, and 15 bases lay in between. The germline V gene encodes CDR1 MGHRA and CDR2 YSYEKL. The CDR3 region is CASSQDFEGMGQYF. The CDR3 DNA reads as TGCGCCAGCAGCCAAGATTTTGAGGGGATGGGGCAGTATTTT.

The chain employs TRBV11-2 and TRBJ2-5; either TRBD1 or TRBD2 may supply D (6 bases each). The V gene's germline CDR1 is SGHAT and CDR2 FQNNGV. Trimming removed 2 bases at V and 5 bases at J, with 15 bases between. CDR3 size: 15 residues. The CDR3 loop reads CASSLFRGRTETQYF. CDR3 bases: TGTGCCAGCAGCTTATTCCGGGGGCGGACGGAGACCCAGTACTTC.

The gene calls are TRBV7-6 and TRBJ1-2; 11 bases map to TRBD1. This CDR3 has 16 amino acids. CDR1 SGHVS and CDR2 FNYEAQ come from the germline V gene. The J segment lost 4 bases and the V segment lost 6 bases, leaving 10 bases of the junction unmatched. The DNA for the CDR3 is TGTGCCAGCAGTCCTGCCGCCGGACAGGGGGCCTATGGCTACACCTTC. Protein: CASSPAAGQGAYGYTF.

This clonotype was observed a few times. The chain recombines TRBV7-9 with TRBJ2-1; TRBD1 aligns across 7 bases. V was pared by 1 base and J by 10 bases, with 4 bases of the junction left unmatched. Germline-derived CDR1 and CDR2 are SEHNR and FQNEAQ (reference sequence). The length of the CDR3 is 13 residues. The CDR3 bases are TGTGCCAGCAGCTTAGGTCCAGGGGGAGAGCAGTTCTTC. Translating gives CASSLGPGGEQFF.

The chain employs TRBV12-3 or TRBV12-4 and TRBJ1-1; D possibly corresponds to TRBD1 (6 bases). This CDR3 region has 16 residues. V gave up 5 bases and J gave up 5 bases, with 21 bases separating them. In nucleotides, the CDR3 is TGTGCCAGCAGTCTCATTTGGGGGTTAAGGGGGACTGAAGCTTTCTTT. It specifies CASSLIWGLRGTEAFF.

The V call is TRBV28, the J call TRBJ2-1, with D hard to call. V lost 7 bases and J 1 base, leaving 8 bases between the germline ends. The germline CDR1 and CDR2 sequences are MDHEN and SYDVKM. This CDR3 contains 13 residues. The chain's CDR3 is CASTAWSYNEQFF. The DNA for the CDR3 is TGTGCCAGCACCGCATGGTCCTACAATGAGCAGTTCTTC.

The chain is built from TRBV5-6 and TRBJ1-2; 9 bases match TRBD1. The junction had 9 bases not matched to a gene; V was cut back by 1 base and J by 8 bases. Germline CDR1 SGHDT, CDR2 YYEEEE. The CDR3 is 15 residues long. CDR3 coding DNA: TGTGCCAGCAGCTTGACTCAAGGGACAGGGCAGGGCTACACCTTC. Its protein is CASSLTQGTGQGYTF.

This chain connects TRBV7-3 to TRBJ2-3, with D possibly being TRBD1 (6 bases). CDR1 and CDR2 (germline): SGHTA, FQGTGA. The CDR3 sequence is 18 residues long. Between the trimmed V and J ends, which lost 4 bases and 2 bases, there was a span of 22 bases. The CDR3 coding sequence is TGTGCCAGCAGCTCGCAATCGGGGACACACCGTGCCACAGATACGCAGTATTTT. The encoded protein is CASSSQSGTHRATDTQYF.

This clonotype was counted a few times. V usage is TRBV6-1 and J usage is TRBJ1-5; D is uncertain. Per germline, CDR1 MNHNS and CDR2 SASEGT. The CDR3 is 13 amino acids. V was clipped by 8 bases and J by 5 bases, with 13 bases between them. The chain's CDR3 is CASEIYGDQPQHF. CDR3 in DNA: TGTGCCAGCGAGATTTACGGGGATCAGCCCCAGCATTTT.

V is TRBV10-3 and J is TRBJ2-2; 8 bases line up with TRBD2. CDR3 length equals 17 residues. The germline gives CDR1 ENHRY, CDR2 SYGVKD. Trimming removed 8 bases from V and 0 bases from J; junction bases left unmatched: 11. CDR3 region: CAIGSLRAGANTGELFF. For the CDR3, the DNA is TGTGCCATCGGGTCTCTCCGAGCGGGGGCGAACACCGGGGAGCTGTTTTTT.

This clonotype has a handful of counts. The CDR3 DNA reads as TGTGCCAGCAGTTCAAGACAGGGACCGAACTATGGCTACACCTTC. Amino acids: CASSSRQGPNYGYTF. The V gene is TRBV28, the J gene TRBJ1-2, with 7 nucleotides matching TRBD1. V gave up 4 bases and J gave up 2 bases; unmatched junction bases: 7. Germline loops: CDR1 MDHEN, CDR2 SYDVKM. The CDR3 runs to 15 residues.